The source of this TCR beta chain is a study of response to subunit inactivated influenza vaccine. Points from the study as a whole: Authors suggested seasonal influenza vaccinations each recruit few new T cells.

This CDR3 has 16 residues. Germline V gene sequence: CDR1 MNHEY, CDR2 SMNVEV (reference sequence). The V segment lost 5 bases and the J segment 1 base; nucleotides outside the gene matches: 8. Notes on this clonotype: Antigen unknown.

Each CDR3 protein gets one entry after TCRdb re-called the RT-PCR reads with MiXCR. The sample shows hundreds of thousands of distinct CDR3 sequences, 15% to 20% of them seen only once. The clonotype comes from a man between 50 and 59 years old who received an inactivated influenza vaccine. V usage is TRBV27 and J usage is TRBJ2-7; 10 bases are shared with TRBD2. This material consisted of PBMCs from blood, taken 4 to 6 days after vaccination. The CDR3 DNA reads TGTGCCAGCAGTCGAGTAGCGGGAGGTGTATCCTACGAGCAGTACTTC. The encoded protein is CASSRVAGGVSYEQYF.